These 5 T cell receptor beta chains share one sample of origin, sequenced in a study of T-cell reconstitution after alpha-beta-depleted transplantation in children. Construction of the TCRbeta library involved unique molecular identifiers. In TCRdb, the PCR reads were re-called with MiXCR into one record per CDR3 protein. Of around 680,000 distinct CDR3 sequences listed, approximately 15% are singletons. The sample here was PBMCs from the stem cell graft donor, taken from the stem cell graft. The receptors shown here come from a human donor who donated a stem cell graft to a child with acute myeloid leukemia.

This clonotype was seen ten or more times. This chain uses TRBV29-1 with TRBJ1-1, with 8 bases lining up with TRBD1. From germline, CDR1 is SQVTM and CDR2 ANQGSEA. J was trimmed by 4 bases and V by 7 bases; bases with no gene match: 8. This CDR3 is built from 13 residues. CDR3 in DNA: TGCAGCGGAATGACAGGGGCGGCCACTGAAGCTTTCTTT. Translating gives CSGMTGAATEAFF. Full variable domain (rest looked up from reference TRBV29-1 and TRBJ1-1): SAVISQKPSRDICQRGTSLTIQCQVDSQVTMMFWYRQQPGQSLTLIATANQGSEATYESGFVIDKFPISRPNLTFSTLTVSNMSPEDSSIYLCSGMTGAATEAFFGQGTRLTVV.

The table lists this clonotype with many counts. The chain carries TRBV12-3 or TRBV12-4 and TRBJ1-1; no definite D call. The CDR3 is 10 amino acids. Trimming left V 6 bases short and J 5 bases short, with 4 bases between. The CDR3 region is CASSQTEAFF. The CDR3 region has the DNA TGTGCCAGCAGCCAAACTGAAGCTTTCTTT.

This clonotype was found once. It may be a read error: a sequence one base away is much more abundant. The rearrangement links TRBV6-1 to TRBJ2-5; 10 bases match TRBD2. In germline, CDR1 is MNHNS, CDR2 SASEGT. This CDR3 is 16 amino acids long. CDR3 sequence (DNA): TGTGCCAGCAGCGACACTAGCGGGGCGGGCCTGGAGACCCAGCACTTC. As protein: CASSDTSGAGLETQHF.

V is TRBV20-1 and J is TRBJ1-3; a possible D gene is TRBD1 (5 bases). Trimming cost V 5 bases and J 0 bases, with 11 bases left between them. The germline V gene encodes CDR1 DFQATT and CDR2 SNEGSKA (reference sequence). The CDR3 covers 14 residues. The CDR3 region has the DNA TGCAGTGCTTCGGGACTGCCCTCTGGAAACACCATATATTTT. It specifies CSASGLPSGNTIYF.

This clonotype was detected only a few times. The V gene is TRBV5-5, the J gene TRBJ2-1; D is ambiguous. The CDR3 is 16 amino acids. Trimming cost V 5 bases and J 3 bases, with 18 bases left between them. CDR1 and CDR2 (germline): SGHKS, YYEKEE (reference sequence). The CDR3 is CASSPDPGLSYNEQFF. The CDR3 DNA is TGTGCCAGCAGTCCCGACCCGGGCCTCAGCTACAATGAGCAGTTCTTC.